The text below deals with one TCR beta chain. Its antigen is still unknown. The CDR3 has 16 residues. From germline, CDR1 is MDHEN and CDR2 SYDVKM. The data derive from a study of blood T cells in healthy people across ages. Primed by a sample-barcoded 5' primer and a J-beta primer mix, a second PCR proceeded for roughly 6 to 12 cycles. In TCRdb, the 5' RACE reads were re-called with MiXCR into one record per CDR3 protein. This sample carries 1,100,000 or so distinct CDR3 sequences, 40% to 55% of them seen once, and the ten largest clones take under 20%. Regarding the study as a whole: Relative to aged donors, long-lived donors carried more naive CD4+ cells and displayed higher diversity. Significant beta diversity loss was already apparent by age approximately 42, declining roughly linearly.

This TCR was sampled from a woman aged 55-69 years in good health. The specimen sequenced was blood. The chain carries TRBV28 and TRBJ2-4; TRBD2 agrees at 13 bases. The J call is in doubt because the DNA end fits TRBJ2-7 better. CDR3: CASSFWTSGRAYEQYF. As DNA, the CDR3 is TGTGCCAGCAGTTTCTGGACTAGCGGGAGAGCCTACGAGCAGTACTTC.